This TCR beta chain emerged from a study of CD8 T cells in Susac syndrome. V lost 7 bases, J lost 4 bases, and 4 bases stayed unmatched. The CDR3 covers 14 residues. Germline V gene data show CDR1 as MDHEN and CDR2 as SYDVKM. The RNA, roughly 0.5 to 1 ug, was put through reverse transcription using random hexamers. TCRdb itself ran the immunoSEQ multiplex PCR reads through MiXCR, one entry per CDR3 protein. The table shows around 200,000 distinct CDR3 sequences, with approximately 95% occurring only once. The sequenced material came from CD4+ T cells from PBMCs. The clonotype originates from a human donor in good health. The chain links TRBV28 to TRBJ2-1, with TRBD2 matching 10 bases. The CDR3 DNA sequence: TGTGCCAGCATTACTAGCGGGACTTACAATGAGCAGTTCTTC. Translated, it gives CASITSGTYNEQFF.